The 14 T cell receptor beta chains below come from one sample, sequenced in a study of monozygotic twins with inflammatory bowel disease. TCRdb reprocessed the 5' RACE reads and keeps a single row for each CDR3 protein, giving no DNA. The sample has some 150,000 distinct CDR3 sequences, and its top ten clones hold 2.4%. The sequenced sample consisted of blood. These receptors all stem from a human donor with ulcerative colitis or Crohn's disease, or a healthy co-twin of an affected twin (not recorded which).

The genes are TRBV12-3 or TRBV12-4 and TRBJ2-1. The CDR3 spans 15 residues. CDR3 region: CASSLRVSLYNEQFF.

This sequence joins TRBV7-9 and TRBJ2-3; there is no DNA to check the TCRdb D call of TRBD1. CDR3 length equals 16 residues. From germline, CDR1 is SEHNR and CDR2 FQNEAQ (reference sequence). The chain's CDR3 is CASSLATAGATDTQYF.

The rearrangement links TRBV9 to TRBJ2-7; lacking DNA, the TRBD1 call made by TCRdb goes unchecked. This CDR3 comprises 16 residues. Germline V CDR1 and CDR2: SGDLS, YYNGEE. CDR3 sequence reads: CASSIEAGTGSYEQYF. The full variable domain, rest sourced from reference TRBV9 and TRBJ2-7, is DSGVTQTPKHLITATGQRVTLRCSPRSGDLSVYWYQQSLDQGLQFLIQYYNGEERAKGNILERFSAQQFPDLHSELNLSSLELGDSALYFCASSIEAGTGSYEQYFGPGTRLTVT.

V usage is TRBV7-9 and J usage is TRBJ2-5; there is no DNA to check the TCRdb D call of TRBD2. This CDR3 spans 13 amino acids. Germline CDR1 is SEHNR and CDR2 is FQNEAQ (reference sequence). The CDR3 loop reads CASSQVPQETQYF.

The CDR3 loop is CSARDWGTREGEQYF. This chain uses TRBV20-1 with TRBJ2-7; there is no DNA to check the TCRdb D call of TRBD2. Germline V gene data show CDR1 as DFQATT and CDR2 as SNEGSKA (reference sequence). The CDR3 contains 15 residues.

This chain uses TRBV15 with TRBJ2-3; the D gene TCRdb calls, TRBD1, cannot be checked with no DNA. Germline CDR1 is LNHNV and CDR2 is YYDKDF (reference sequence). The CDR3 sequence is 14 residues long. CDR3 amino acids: CATSRDRATDTQYF.

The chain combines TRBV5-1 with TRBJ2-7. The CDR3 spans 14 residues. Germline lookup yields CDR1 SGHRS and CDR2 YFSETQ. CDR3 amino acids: CASSLDGLTYEQYF.

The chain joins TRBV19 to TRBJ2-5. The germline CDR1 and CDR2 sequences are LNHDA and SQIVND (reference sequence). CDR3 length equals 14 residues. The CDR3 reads CASSIGPTQETQYF.

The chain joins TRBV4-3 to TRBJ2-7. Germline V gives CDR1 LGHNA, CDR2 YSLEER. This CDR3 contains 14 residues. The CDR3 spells CASSQSETNYEQYF.

Here the CDR3 reads CASSADRGLDTQYF. This chain joins TRBV2 and TRBJ2-3; lacking DNA, the TRBD1 call made by TCRdb goes unchecked. Germline-derived CDR1 and CDR2 are SNHLY and FYNNEI. The CDR3 sequence is 14 residues long. Full variable domain (missing parts from reference TRBV2 and TRBJ2-3): EPEVTQTPSHQVTQMGQEVILRCVPISNHLYFYWYRQILGQKVEFLVSFYNNEISEKSEIFDDQFSVERPDGSNFTLKIRSTKLEDSAMYFCASSADRGLDTQYFGPGTRLTVL.

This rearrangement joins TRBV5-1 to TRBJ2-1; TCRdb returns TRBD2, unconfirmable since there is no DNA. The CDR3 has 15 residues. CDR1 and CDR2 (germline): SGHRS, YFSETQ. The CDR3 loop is CASSSLLAGGNEQFF.

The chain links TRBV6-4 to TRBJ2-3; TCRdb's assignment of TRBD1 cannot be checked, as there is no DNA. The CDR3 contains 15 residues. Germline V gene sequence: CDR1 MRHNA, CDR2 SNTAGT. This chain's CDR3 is CASSAGGGETDTQYF.

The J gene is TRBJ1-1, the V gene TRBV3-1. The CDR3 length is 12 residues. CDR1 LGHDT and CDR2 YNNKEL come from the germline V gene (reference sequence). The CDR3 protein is CASSQELSEAFF.

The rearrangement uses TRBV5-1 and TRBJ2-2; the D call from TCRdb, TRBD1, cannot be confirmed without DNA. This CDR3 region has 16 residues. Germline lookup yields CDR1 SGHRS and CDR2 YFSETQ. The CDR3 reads CASSSGGGEETGELFF.